This TCR beta chain derives from a study of response to subunit inactivated influenza vaccine. Study results and limitations: With each seasonal influenza vaccination, the authors suggested, few new T cells are recruited.

TCRdb re-analysed the RT-PCR reads in MiXCR, keeping a single row per CDR3 protein. The profile shows 750,000 to 850,000 distinct CDR3 sequences, roughly 20% of them singletons. Worth noting for this clonotype: Its antigen is still unknown.

The ends lost 3 bases at V and 6 bases at J; junction bases unmatched: 4. This CDR3 is 15 amino acids long. This TCR derives from a man aged 50-59 years who received an inactivated influenza vaccine. This material consisted of PBMCs from blood, taken roughly 5 days after vaccination. V usage is TRBV12-3 or TRBV12-4 and J usage is TRBJ2-2; TRBD1 matches 10 bases. CDR3 region: CASSFGQGGPGELFF. As DNA, the CDR3 is TGTGCCAGCAGTTTCGGACAGGGGGGTCCCGGGGAGCTGTTTTTT.